This T cell receptor beta chain was identified in a study of early T cells in non-severe SARS-CoV-2 infection. Across the study: The sequenced material was bulk RNA from unsorted whole blood, and its chains were unpaired.

Germline values: CDR1 SGHTA, CDR2 FQGNSA. The length of the CDR3 is 16 residues. Trimming pared 7 bases from V and 3 bases from J, leaving 18 bases between. This clonotype was seen ten or more times. Its antigen is not identified. Study-level points and caveats: Anti-spike CD8 responses were favored in VDJdb matching, and private and CD4 specificities were missed.

Individual cDNA molecules were tagged with unique molecular identifiers. TCRdb reprocessed the 5' RACE reads via MiXCR and lists one record per CDR3 protein. The sample carries some 66,000 distinct CDR3 sequences, around 14% recorded once. Sequenced: whole blood. The clonotype originates from an adult who was a healthcare worker with PCR-confirmed SARS-CoV-2 infection or an uninfected control (not recorded which). The V gene is TRBV7-2, the J gene TRBJ2-2; TRBD1 might be the D (6 bases). CDR3 residues: CASMRQVQGHTGELFF. CDR3 nucleotides: TGTGCCAGCATGAGACAGGTCCAAGGTCACACCGGGGAGCTGTTTTTT. Based on the CDR3 plus reference TRBV7-2 and TRBJ2-2, the full variable domain is GAGVSQSPSNKVTEKGKDVELRCDPISGHTALYWYRQSLGQGLEFLIYFQGNSAPDKSGLPSDRFSAERTGGSVSTLTIQRTQQEDSAVYLCASMRQVQGHTGELFFGEGSRLTVL.